This T cell receptor beta chain emerged from a study of regulatory T cells in long-lasting Graves disease. Study at large: The study counted Graves' disease as persistent given over 5 years of antithyroid drugs and positive TSH receptor antibodies. Findings and limits, study-wide: Those with persistent Graves' had less TCR diversity than newly diagnosed patients.

The time point was: persistent/refractory GD, antithyroid drugs over 5 years with positive TRAb. From PBMCs, RNA was extracted and then used to make the TCR library. Diagnosis followed American Thyroid Association guidelines for Graves' disease. The EDTA tubes were filled with roughly 10 milliliters of drawn peripheral blood. This clonotype was detected only a few times. Its specificity is unknown. One end of the junction does not line up with germline, which may come from a read error. Germline V lookup: CDR1 MNHNS, CDR2 SASEGT. The CDR3 runs to 15 residues. Through Arm-PCR of CDR3 regions and iRepertoire HTBI primers, TCR beta libraries were built. TCRdb re-derived calls from the multiplex PCR reads in MiXCR, one entry per CDR3 protein. The sample records around 460,000 distinct CDR3 sequences, 20% to 25% being singletons.

This TCR came from a female donor with Graves disease. The sequenced sample was peripheral blood mononuclear cells (PBMCs), obtained when the disease was refractory, from a patient treated with antithyroid drugs. The chain links TRBV6-1 to TRBJ2-2, with 7 positions matching TRBD1. Here the CDR3 reads CASRGKGASTGELFF. The CDR3 DNA reads as TGTGCTAGCAGGGGGAAGGGGGCGAGCACCGGGGAGCTGTTTTTT.